This is a list of T cell receptor beta chains from one sample in a study of vaccination effects on CD4 cells after COVID-19. Measured with immunoSEQ multiplex PCR; TCRdb has only the in-frame clones, and not every one. The table shows under 80,000 clones, with about 80% occurring only once. No antigen has been assigned to these receptors. The source material was CD4+ T cells from PBMCs cultured with HCoV-OC43 spike peptides, sampled after COVID-19 vaccination. The receptors were gathered from a human donor who received a COVID-19 vaccine. Both conserved end residues are part of each CDR3. Fields, in order: D gene, J gene, V gene, clone size, CDR3 protein, CDR3 DNA. The D gene is left open where the match is weak. Clone sizes are given selectively: once, few, many, or a class where the clone is expanded.

d_call: -
j_call: TRBJ1-2
v_call: TRBV7-2
clone_size: few
cdr3_aa: CASSSEQGNYGYTF
cdr3_nt: TGTGCCAGCAGCTCCGAACAGGGCAACTATGGCTACACCTTC

d_call: TRBD1
j_call: TRBJ2-3
v_call: TRBV6-7
clone_size: -
cdr3_aa: CASIPGTDSTDTQYF
cdr3_nt: TGTGCCAGCATTCCCGGGACAGATAGCACAGATACGCAGTATTTT

d_call: -
j_call: TRBJ1-3
v_call: TRBV7-2
clone_size: -
cdr3_aa: CASSLRTAQGTGNTIYF
cdr3_nt: TGTGCCAGCAGCTTAAGGACTGCGCAAGGGACTGGAAACACCATATATTTT

d_call: -
j_call: TRBJ2-2
v_call: TRBV7-9
clone_size: -
cdr3_aa: CASKSGPNTGELFF
cdr3_nt: TGTGCCAGCAAAAGCGGGCCGAACACCGGGGAGCTGTTTTTT

d_call: TRBD1
j_call: TRBJ2-3
v_call: TRBV9
clone_size: -
cdr3_aa: CASSVEGARSDTQYF
cdr3_nt: TGTGCCAGCAGCGTAGAGGGGGCCCGGTCAGATACGCAGTATTTT

d_call: TRBD1
j_call: TRBJ1-5
v_call: TRBV6-2/TRBV6-3
clone_size: -
cdr3_aa: CASSPDRGRQPQHF
cdr3_nt: TGTGCCAGCAGTCCGGACAGGGGGCGTCAGCCCCAGCATTTT

d_call: TRBD1
j_call: TRBJ2-2
v_call: TRBV24-1
clone_size: -
cdr3_aa: CATSDREGQGFAGELFF
cdr3_nt: TGTGCCACCAGTGACAGAGAGGGACAGGGCTTTGCCGGGGAGCTGTTTTTT

d_call: -
j_call: TRBJ2-2
v_call: TRBV6-6
clone_size: -
cdr3_aa: CASSRPTATNTGELFF
cdr3_nt: TGTGCCAGCAGCCGGCCGACAGCGACGAACACCGGGGAGCTGTTTTTT

d_call: -
j_call: TRBJ1-1
v_call: TRBV25-1
clone_size: -
cdr3_aa: CASNPAGGGTEAFF
cdr3_nt: TGTGCCAGCAATCCTGCTGGGGGGGGTACTGAAGCTTTCTTT

d_call: -
j_call: TRBJ2-1
v_call: TRBV6-5
clone_size: once
cdr3_aa: CASSYEARGREQFF
cdr3_nt: TGTGCCAGCAGTTACGAGGCTCGGGGGCGGGAGCAGTTCTTC

d_call: -
j_call: TRBJ1-1
v_call: TRBV7-2
clone_size: -
cdr3_aa: CASSFRNTEAFF
cdr3_nt: TGTGCCAGCAGCTTCCGCAACACTGAAGCTTTCTTT

d_call: TRBD1
j_call: TRBJ1-5
v_call: TRBV6-1
clone_size: -
cdr3_aa: CASSDVGQSNQPQHF
cdr3_nt: TGTGCCAGCAGTGACGTGGGACAGTCTAATCAGCCCCAGCATTTT

d_call: -
j_call: TRBJ2-1
v_call: TRBV18
clone_size: -
cdr3_aa: CASSPMSPGSYNEQFF
cdr3_nt: TGTGCCAGCTCACCAATGTCGCCAGGGAGCTACAATGAGCAGTTCTTC

d_call: -
j_call: TRBJ2-3
v_call: TRBV6-5
clone_size: -
cdr3_aa: CASSYSMALDTQYF
cdr3_nt: TGTGCCAGCAGTTACTCGATGGCCCTTGATACGCAGTATTTT

d_call: -
j_call: TRBJ1-2
v_call: TRBV18
clone_size: -
cdr3_aa: CASSPPGARESYGYTF
cdr3_nt: TGTGCCAGCTCACCACCGGGTGCAAGGGAGTCTTATGGCTACACCTTC

d_call: -
j_call: TRBJ1-3
v_call: TRBV13
clone_size: -
cdr3_aa: CASSLGLGRTAGNTIYF
cdr3_nt: TGTGCCAGCAGCTTAGGACTTGGCCGGACGGCTGGAAACACCATATATTTT

d_call: TRBD2
j_call: TRBJ2-1
v_call: TRBV24-1
clone_size: -
cdr3_aa: CATSSGGSSYNEQFF
cdr3_nt: TGTGCCACCAGCAGCGGGGGGAGCTCCTACAATGAGCAGTTCTTC

d_call: -
j_call: TRBJ1-1
v_call: TRBV5-1
clone_size: -
cdr3_aa: CASSVHNAFNTEAFF
cdr3_nt: TGCGCCAGCAGCGTCCACAACGCCTTCAACACTGAAGCTTTCTTT

d_call: -
j_call: TRBJ2-1
v_call: TRBV19
clone_size: -
cdr3_aa: CASSRGRYNEQFF
cdr3_nt: TGTGCCAGTAGTCGGGGAAGGTACAATGAGCAGTTCTTC

d_call: -
j_call: TRBJ1-5
v_call: TRBV15
clone_size: -
cdr3_aa: CATSRETPGRLNQPQHF
cdr3_nt: TGTGCCACCAGCAGAGAGACCCCGGGACGTCTGAATCAGCCCCAGCATTTT

d_call: -
j_call: TRBJ2-3
v_call: TRBV7-3
clone_size: -
cdr3_aa: CASSPVDADTQYF
cdr3_nt: TGTGCCAGCAGCCCCGTCGACGCGGATACGCAGTATTTT

d_call: TRBD1
j_call: TRBJ2-1
v_call: TRBV7-2
clone_size: -
cdr3_aa: CASSPQGNFNEQFF
cdr3_nt: TGTGCCAGCAGCCCACAGGGGAATTTTAATGAGCAGTTCTTC

d_call: TRBD1
j_call: TRBJ2-2
v_call: TRBV18
clone_size: few
cdr3_aa: CASSETGTGELFF
cdr3_nt: TGTGCCAGCTCAGAGACAGGGACCGGGGAGCTGTTTTTT

d_call: -
j_call: TRBJ2-1
v_call: TRBV7-3
clone_size: -
cdr3_aa: CASSPGLVGNEQFF
cdr3_nt: TGTGCCAGCAGCCCGGGACTCGTGGGGAATGAGCAGTTCTTC

d_call: -
j_call: TRBJ2-5
v_call: TRBV6-1
clone_size: -
cdr3_aa: CASSPRGHSTETQYF
cdr3_nt: TGTGCCAGCAGTCCCCGCGGACACAGCACAGAGACCCAGTACTTC

d_call: TRBD1
j_call: TRBJ2-3
v_call: TRBV7-9
clone_size: -
cdr3_aa: CASSSDRGADTQYF
cdr3_nt: TGTGCCAGCAGCTCAGACAGGGGTGCAGATACGCAGTATTTT

d_call: TRBD1
j_call: TRBJ1-5
v_call: TRBV19
clone_size: -
cdr3_aa: CASSIWTGDYNQPQHF
cdr3_nt: TGTGCCAGTAGTATATGGACAGGAGACTACAATCAGCCCCAGCATTTT

d_call: -
j_call: TRBJ2-2
v_call: TRBV28
clone_size: -
cdr3_aa: CAVGPSDTGELFF
cdr3_nt: TGTGCCGTAGGACCGTCGGACACCGGGGAGCTGTTTTTT

d_call: -
j_call: TRBJ1-2
v_call: TRBV15
clone_size: once
cdr3_aa: CATSRGDGNYGYTF
cdr3_nt: TGTGCCACCAGCAGAGGGGACGGTAACTATGGCTACACCTTC